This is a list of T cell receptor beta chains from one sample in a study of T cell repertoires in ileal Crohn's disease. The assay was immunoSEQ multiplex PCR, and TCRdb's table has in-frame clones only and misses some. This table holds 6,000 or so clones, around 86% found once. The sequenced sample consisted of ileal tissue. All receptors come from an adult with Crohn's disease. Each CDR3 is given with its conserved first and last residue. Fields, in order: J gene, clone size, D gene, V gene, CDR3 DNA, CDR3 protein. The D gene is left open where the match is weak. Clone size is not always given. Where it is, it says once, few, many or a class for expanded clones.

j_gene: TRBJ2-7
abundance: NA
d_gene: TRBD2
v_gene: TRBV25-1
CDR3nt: TGTGCCAGCAGTGAGGGACTAGCGGAGTACGAGCAGTACTTC
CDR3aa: CASSEGLAEYEQYF

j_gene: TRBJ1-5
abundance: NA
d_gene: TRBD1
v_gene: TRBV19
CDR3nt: TGTGCCAGTGGTGACAGGGACAATCAGCCCCAGCATTTT
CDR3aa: CASGDRDNQPQHF

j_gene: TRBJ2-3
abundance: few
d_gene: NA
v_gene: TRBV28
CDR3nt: TGTGCCAGCAGTTCGGGTGGGAGATCAGATACGCAGTATTTT
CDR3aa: CASSSGGRSDTQYF

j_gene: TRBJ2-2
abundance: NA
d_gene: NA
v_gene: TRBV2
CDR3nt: TGTGCCAGCAGTTACAGTCCCACCGGGGAGCTGTTTTTT
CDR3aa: CASSYSPTGELFF

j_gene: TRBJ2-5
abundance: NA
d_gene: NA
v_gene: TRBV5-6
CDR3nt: TGTGCCAGCAGCTTGGATGGAGCAGAGACCCAGTACTTC
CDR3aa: CASSLDGAETQYF

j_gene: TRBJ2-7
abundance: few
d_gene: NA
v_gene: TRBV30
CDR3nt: TGTGCCTGGAGGTCCGGAGGATACTACGAGCAGTACTTC
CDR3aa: CAWRSGGYYEQYF

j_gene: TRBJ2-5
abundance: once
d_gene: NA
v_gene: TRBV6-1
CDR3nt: TGTGCCAGCAGTGAAGTGGCGGCAGGGGTCGGTCAAGAGACCCAGTACTTC
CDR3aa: CASSEVAAGVGQETQYF

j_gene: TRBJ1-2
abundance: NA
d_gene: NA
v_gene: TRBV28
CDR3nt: TGTGCCAGCAGTTTATGGGCGGGGGCGCCTGATGGCTACACCTTC
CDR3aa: CASSLWAGAPDGYTF

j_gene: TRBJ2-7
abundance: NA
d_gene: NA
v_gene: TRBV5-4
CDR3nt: TGTGCCAGCAGCTTGGAGGCGGGGGCGAGCGACGAGCAGTACTTC
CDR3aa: CASSLEAGASDEQYF

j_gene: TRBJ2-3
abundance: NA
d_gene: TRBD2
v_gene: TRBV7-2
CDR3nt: TGTGCCAGCAGCCACGACTCGGCGGGAGGCCGGGATACGCAGTATTTT
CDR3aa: CASSHDSAGGRDTQYF

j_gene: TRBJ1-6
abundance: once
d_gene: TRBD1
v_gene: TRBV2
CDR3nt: TGTGCCAGCAGCCGGGACAGGGCTAATTCACCCCTCCACTTT
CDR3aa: CASSRDRANSPLHF

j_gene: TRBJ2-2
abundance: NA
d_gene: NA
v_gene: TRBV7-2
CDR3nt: TGTGCCAGCAGCCCCCATGGGGGTTTCAACACCGGGGAGCTGTTTTTT
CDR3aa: CASSPHGGFNTGELFF

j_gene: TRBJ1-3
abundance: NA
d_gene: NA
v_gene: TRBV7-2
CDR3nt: TGTGCCAGCAGCTTCATGGGCAGGAGCTCTGGAAACACCATATATTTT
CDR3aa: CASSFMGRSSGNTIYF

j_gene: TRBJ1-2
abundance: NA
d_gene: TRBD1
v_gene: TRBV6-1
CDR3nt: TGTGCCAGCAGTGGGGACAGGGGGGGGTACTATGGCTACACCTTC
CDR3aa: CASSGDRGGYYGYTF

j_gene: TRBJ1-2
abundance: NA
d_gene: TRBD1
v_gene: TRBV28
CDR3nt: TGTGCCAGCAGTTTAAGGACAGGGACTCTTAACTATGGCTACACCTTC
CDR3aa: CASSLRTGTLNYGYTF

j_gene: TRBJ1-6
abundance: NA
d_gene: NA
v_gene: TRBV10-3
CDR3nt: TGTGCCATCCGCGGGGACTTGAATTCACCCCTCCACTTT
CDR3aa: CAIRGDLNSPLHF

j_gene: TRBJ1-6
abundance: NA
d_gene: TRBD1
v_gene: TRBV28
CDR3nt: TGTGCCAGCAGTTTAAGGCAGGGGGGAGTCTCACCCCTCCACTTT
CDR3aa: CASSLRQGGVSPLHF

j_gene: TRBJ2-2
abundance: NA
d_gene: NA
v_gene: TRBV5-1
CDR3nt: TGCGCCAGCAGCTGGGGACCCAAGAACACCGGGGAGCTGTTTTTT
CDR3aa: CASSWGPKNTGELFF

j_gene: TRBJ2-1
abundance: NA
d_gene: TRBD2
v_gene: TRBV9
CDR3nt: TGTGCCAGCAGCGCGACTAGCGCCCACAATGAGCAGTTCTTC
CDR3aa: CASSATSAHNEQFF

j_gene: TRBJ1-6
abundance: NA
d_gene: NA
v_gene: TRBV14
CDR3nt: TGTGCCAGCAGCCAACGCCTGACACCCCTCCACTTT
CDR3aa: CASSQRLTPLHF

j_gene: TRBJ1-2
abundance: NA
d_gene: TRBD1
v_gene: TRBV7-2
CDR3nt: TGTGCCAGCAGCTTAGAGGTGGGACAGGGAGGCTATGGCTACACCTTC
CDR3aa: CASSLEVGQGGYGYTF

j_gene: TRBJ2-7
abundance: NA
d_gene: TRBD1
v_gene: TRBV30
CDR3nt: TGTGCCTGGACCCCCCGACAGGGGGCGATAGAGCAGTACTTC
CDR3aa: CAWTPRQGAIEQYF

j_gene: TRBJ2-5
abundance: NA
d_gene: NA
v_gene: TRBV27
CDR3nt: TGTGCCAGCAGTTTAGTCGCCAGCAGGGAGACCCAGTACTTC
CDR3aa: CASSLVASRETQYF

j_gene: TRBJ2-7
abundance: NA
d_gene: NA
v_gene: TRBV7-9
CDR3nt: TGTGCCAGCAGCTTGGCCCCCAGCGATGGGGAGCAGTACTTC
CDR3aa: CASSLAPSDGEQYF

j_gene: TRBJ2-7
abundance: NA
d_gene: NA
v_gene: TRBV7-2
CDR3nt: TGTGCCAGCGGTCTGGTAGGACTCTCCTACGAGCAGTACTTC
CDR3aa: CASGLVGLSYEQYF